A selection of T cell receptor beta chains follows, all from one sample in a study of CD8+ T cells in alopecia areata. Profiled with immunoSEQ multiplex PCR; TCRdb holds only in-frame clones, not every one. Here the sample spans 60,000 to 70,000 clones, around 49% being singletons. This specimen consisted of CD8+ T cells sorted from blood, obtained at week 0. These TCRs come from a human donor with alopecia areata. CDR3s include the opening cysteine and the closing phenylalanine or tryptophan. A D gene is named only where the DNA matches it firmly. A clone size is listed for some rows: how often the clone was seen (once, few, many), or a class if it is expanded.

few,NA,TRBJ2-7,TRBV4-1,CASGGGYEQYF,TGCGCCAGCGGGGGTGGGTACGAGCAGTACTTC
NA,NA,TRBJ1-5,TRBV10-2,CASSESLSQPQHF,TGCGCCAGCAGTGAGTCCCTTTCACAGCCCCAGCATTTT
few,NA,TRBJ2-7,TRBV21-1,CASSKALAGVREQYF,TGTGCCAGCAGCAAAGCGCTCGCGGGAGTTCGGGAGCAGTACTTC
NA,NA,TRBJ1-5,TRBV27,CASSPGLSNQPQHF,TGTGCCAGCAGTCCGGGACTTAGCAATCAGCCCCAGCATTTT
few,TRBD2,TRBJ2-3,TRBV15,CATSSRPGRAESDTQYF,TGTGCCACCAGCAGTCGCCCCGGGAGGGCCGAATCAGATACGCAGTATTTT
NA,TRBD2,TRBJ2-7,TRBV10-3,CAIRGTSGLNEQYF,TGTGCCATCAGGGGGACTAGCGGGCTCAACGAGCAGTACTTC
NA,NA,TRBJ1-1,TRBV25-1,CASSVGGVTEAFF,TGTGCCAGCAGTGTGGGGGGCGTCACTGAAGCTTTCTTT
NA,NA,TRBJ2-7,TRBV7-6,CASSLNGYEQYF,TGTGCCAGCAGCTTAAACGGGTACGAGCAGTACTTC
NA,NA,TRBJ1-1,TRBV19,CASSAARGTEAFF,TGTGCCAGTAGTGCAGCCCGGGGGACTGAAGCTTTCTTT
few,NA,TRBJ2-1,TRBV6-5,CASGFKVARLNEQFF,TGTGCCAGCGGCTTCAAGGTAGCCCGGCTCAATGAGCAGTTCTTC
NA,NA,TRBJ1-1,TRBV4-1,CASSQEWSETEAFF,TGCGCCAGCAGCCAAGAGTGGTCTGAGACTGAAGCTTTCTTT
NA,NA,TRBJ1-1,TRBV5-1,CASNTAGDLGTEAFF,TGCGCCAGCAATACAGCCGGGGACTTGGGCACTGAAGCTTTCTTT
NA,NA,TRBJ1-4,TRBV9,CASSPLAGEKLFF,TGTGCCAGCAGCCCCTTGGCTGGTGAAAAACTGTTTTTT
NA,TRBD2,TRBJ2-1,TRBV19,CASTTSVRANEQFF,TGTGCCAGTACGACTAGCGTTCGGGCCAATGAGCAGTTCTTC
NA,NA,TRBJ2-5,TRBV15,CATSRSIAKQETQYF,TGTGCCACCAGCAGATCCATAGCGAAACAAGAGACCCAGTACTTC
NA,NA,TRBJ2-2,TRBV30,CAWNLAGELFF,TGTGCCTGGAATCTCGCCGGGGAGCTGTTTTTT
NA,NA,TRBJ2-2,TRBV7-9,CASSFGPGELFF,TGTGCCAGCAGCTTCGGTCCCGGGGAGCTGTTTTTT
few,TRBD2,TRBJ2-1,TRBV19,CASSIFGSSGASYNEQFF,TGTGCCAGTAGTATTTTCGGATCGAGCGGGGCGTCCTACAATGAGCAGTTCTTC
NA,NA,TRBJ2-7,TRBV10-3,CAIGSNYEQYF,TGTGCCATCGGCAGCAACTACGAGCAGTACTTC
few,NA,TRBJ2-1,TRBV7-2,CASSLAGGRGNEQFF,TGTGCCAGCAGCTTAGCGGGGGGACGTGGGAATGAGCAGTTCTTC
few,TRBD1,TRBJ2-1,TRBV4-1,CASSQDLGQGFNEQFF,TGCGCCAGCAGCCAAGATCTGGGACAGGGCTTCAATGAGCAGTTCTTC
NA,TRBD2,TRBJ2-5,TRBV25-1,CASLGLAELQETQYF,TGTGCCAGCCTAGGACTAGCGGAGCTTCAAGAGACCCAGTACTTC
few,NA,TRBJ2-1,TRBV5-5,CASSQDGVEQFF,TGCGCCAGCAGCCAAGATGGGGTTGAGCAGTTCTTC
NA,NA,TRBJ2-7,TRBV9,CASSVDAGTYEQYF,TGTGCCAGCAGCGTAGATGCAGGTACCTACGAGCAGTACTTC
NA,NA,TRBJ2-7,TRBV11-2,CASSRQAPYEQYF,TGTGCCAGCAGCCGCCAAGCACCTTACGAGCAGTACTTC
NA,TRBD1,TRBJ2-2,TRBV7-9,CASSPGDRGNTGELFF,TGTGCCAGCAGCCCCGGGGACAGGGGGAACACCGGGGAGCTGTTTTTT
NA,TRBD1,TRBJ2-7,TRBV6-1,CASSESGTDPEQYF,TGTGCCAGCAGTGAATCCGGGACAGACCCCGAGCAGTACTTC
NA,NA,TRBJ2-7,TRBV6-1,CAISESVVGRYEQYF,TGTGCCATCAGTGAGTCTGTTGTCGGTCGCTACGAGCAGTACTTC
NA,TRBD1,TRBJ2-7,TRBV15,CATSGDRGFNEQYF,TGTGCCACCAGCGGGGACAGGGGGTTCAACGAGCAGTACTTC
NA,NA,TRBJ2-1,TRBV14,CASSSVTDIYNEQFF,TGTGCCAGCAGTTCGGTGACAGACATTTACAATGAGCAGTTCTTC
NA,TRBD2,TRBJ2-5,TRBV27,CASSYRLAGVTETQYF,TGTGCCAGCAGCTATAGACTAGCGGGAGTCACAGAGACCCAGTACTTC
few,NA,TRBJ2-5,TRBV4-3,CASSQDGGGGETQYF,TGCGCCAGCAGCCAAGATGGGGGCGGTGGGGAGACCCAGTACTTC
NA,NA,TRBJ1-1,TRBV9,CASSVGEKMNTEAFF,TGTGCCAGCAGCGTAGGGGAGAAGATGAACACTGAAGCTTTCTTT
NA,NA,TRBJ2-1,TRBV30,CAWSVLPLAYNEQFF,TGTGCCTGGAGTGTCCTACCCCTCGCCTACAATGAGCAGTTCTTC
NA,NA,TRBJ2-7,TRBV19,CASSIDGYSTYEQYF,TGTGCCAGTAGTATCGACGGCTACTCAACCTACGAGCAGTACTTC